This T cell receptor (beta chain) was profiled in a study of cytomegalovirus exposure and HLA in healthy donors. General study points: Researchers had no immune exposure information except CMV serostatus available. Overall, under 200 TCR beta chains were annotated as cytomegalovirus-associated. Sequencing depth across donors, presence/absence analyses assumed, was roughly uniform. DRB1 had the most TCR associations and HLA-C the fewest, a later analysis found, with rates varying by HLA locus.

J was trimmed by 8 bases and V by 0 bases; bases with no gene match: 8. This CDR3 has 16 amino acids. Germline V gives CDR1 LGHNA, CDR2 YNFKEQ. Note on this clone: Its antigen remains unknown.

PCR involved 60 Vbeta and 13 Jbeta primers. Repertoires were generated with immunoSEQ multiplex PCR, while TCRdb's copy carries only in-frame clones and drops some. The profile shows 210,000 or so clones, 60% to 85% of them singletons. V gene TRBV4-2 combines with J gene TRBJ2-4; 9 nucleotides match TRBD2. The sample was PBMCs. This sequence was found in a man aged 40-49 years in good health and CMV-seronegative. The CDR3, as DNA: TGTGCCAGCAGCCAAGATCGGGCGGGGGGGCCGTACATTCAGTACTTC. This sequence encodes CASSQDRAGGPYIQYF.